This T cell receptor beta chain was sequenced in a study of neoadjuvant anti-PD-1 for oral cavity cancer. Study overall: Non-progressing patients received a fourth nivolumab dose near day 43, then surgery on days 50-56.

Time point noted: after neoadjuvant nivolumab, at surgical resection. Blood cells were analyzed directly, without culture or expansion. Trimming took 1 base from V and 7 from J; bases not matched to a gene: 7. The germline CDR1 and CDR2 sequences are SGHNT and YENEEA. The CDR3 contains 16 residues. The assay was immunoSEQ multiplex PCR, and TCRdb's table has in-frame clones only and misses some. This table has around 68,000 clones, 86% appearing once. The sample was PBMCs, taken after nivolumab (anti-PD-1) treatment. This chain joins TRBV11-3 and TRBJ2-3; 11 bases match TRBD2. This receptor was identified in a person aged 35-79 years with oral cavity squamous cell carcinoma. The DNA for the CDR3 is TGTGCCAGCAGCTTAGGAGGTAGCGGGGGGGGCCATACGCAGTATTTT. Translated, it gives CASSLGGSGGGHTQYF.